This is a list of T cell receptor beta chains from one sample in a study of T cell responses to AZD1222 COVID-19 vaccine. Repertoires were generated with immunoSEQ multiplex PCR, while TCRdb's copy carries only in-frame clones and drops some. The profile shows some 110,000 clones, about 90% of them singletons. The sample consisted of peripheral blood, taken 28 days after the second AZD1222 dose. These receptors were obtained from an adult who received the AZD1222 COVID-19 vaccine. The CDR3 runs from the conserved cysteine through the conserved F or W. The D gene is left open where the match is weak. Clone size is not always given. Where it is, it says once, few, many or a class for expanded clones.

V	J	size	D	DNA	CDR3
TRBV7-9	TRBJ1-6	-	TRBD1	TGTGCCAGCAACTTGGACAGGGTGGCACCCCTCCACTTT	CASNLDRVAPLHF
TRBV5-1	TRBJ1-2	-	-	TGCGCCAGCAGCCCGGGACACTCCTCATCTAACTATGGCTACACCTTC	CASSPGHSSSNYGYTF
TRBV9	TRBJ2-3	-	-	TGTGCCAGCAGCGTAGAGGCCCCAGGCACAGATACGCAGTATTTT	CASSVEAPGTDTQYF
TRBV19	TRBJ2-1	-	-	TGTGCCAGTAGCGCCAGCTACAATGAGCAGTTCTTC	CASSASYNEQFF
TRBV7-2	TRBJ1-6	-	-	TGTGCCAGCAGCCTCAGGGCAGGGAATTCACCCCTCCACTTT	CASSLRAGNSPLHF
TRBV6-5	TRBJ2-4	-	TRBD1	TGTGCCAGCAGTTTGGGACAGGCTGTGGTCAAAAACATTCAGTACTTC	CASSLGQAVVKNIQYF
TRBV11-1	TRBJ1-1	-	-	TGTGCCAGCAGCTTCGCCAGCAGCACTGAAGCTTTCTTT	CASSFASSTEAFF
TRBV19	TRBJ1-2	once	-	TGTGCCAGTGCAGGCGGGCAGGGAATCTATGGCTACACCTTC	CASAGGQGIYGYTF
TRBV5-1	TRBJ2-7	-	TRBD1	TGCGCCAGCAGCTTGGCCTTGGGGACAGGGGGCTACGAGCAGTACTTC	CASSLALGTGGYEQYF
TRBV7-9	TRBJ2-5	-	TRBD2	TGTGCCAGCAGCTTAGGTCTAGCGGGGACCAACCAAGAGACCCAGTACTTC	CASSLGLAGTNQETQYF
TRBV7-2	TRBJ1-3	-	-	TGTGCCAGCAGCTTAGGGGACTACTCTGGAAACACCATATATTTT	CASSLGDYSGNTIYF
TRBV7-8	TRBJ2-2	once	TRBD1	TGTGCCAGCAGCTTAGGCTCTTTGGGGACAGGAAGCACCGGGGAGCTGTTTTTT	CASSLGSLGTGSTGELFF
TRBV5-6	TRBJ1-4	few	-	TGTGCCAGCAGCTTGGAGCAGAGTGAAAAACTGTTTTTT	CASSLEQSEKLFF
TRBV5-1	TRBJ1-5	-	-	TGCGCCAGCAGCTACTATAGCAATCAGCCCCAGCATTTT	CASSYYSNQPQHF
TRBV15	TRBJ1-1	-	-	TGTGCCACCGGGCCTGGGGGGGGAATGAACACTGAAGCTTTCTTT	CATGPGGGMNTEAFF
TRBV9	TRBJ2-3	-	-	TGTGCCAGCAGTATACGAGACGGACAGAGCACAGATACGCAGTATTTT	CASSIRDGQSTDTQYF
TRBV6-4	TRBJ1-1	-	TRBD1	TGTGCCAGCAGTGACTCGTCAGGGGGGAACACTGAAGCTTTCTTT	CASSDSSGGNTEAFF
TRBV18	TRBJ1-1	-	-	TGTGCCAGCTCACCTAACAGGGACCTGAACACTGAAGCTTTCTTT	CASSPNRDLNTEAFF
TRBV11-3	TRBJ2-2	-	-	TGTGCCAGCGCCCAGGCGAACACCGGGGAGCTGTTTTTT	CASAQANTGELFF
TRBV7-2	TRBJ1-2	-	-	TGTGCCAGCAGCGGAAACAGGGTGGGCTATGGCTACACCTTC	CASSGNRVGYGYTF
TRBV18	TRBJ2-7	-	-	TGTGCCAGCTCACCAAGGCAGGGCGATATTCGGGAGCAGTACTTC	CASSPRQGDIREQYF
TRBV6-4	TRBJ2-7	once	-	TGTGCCAGCAGGGGCCCTGGACTGCACTACGAGCAGTACTTC	CASRGPGLHYEQYF
TRBV6-5	TRBJ1-2	-	TRBD1	TGTGCCAGCAGTTACTCGGGCAAGACAGGGGGCAGCGGCTACACCTTC	CASSYSGKTGGSGYTF
TRBV7-2	TRBJ1-2	-	-	TGTGCCAGCAGCTCAACAGACTATGGCTACACCTTC	CASSSTDYGYTF
TRBV11-3	TRBJ2-3	-	TRBD2	TGTGCCAGCAGCACCGGGACTAGCGGGGCCACAGATACGCAGTATTTT	CASSTGTSGATDTQYF
TRBV2	TRBJ1-5	-	-	TGTGCCATCTTGAAGGGGGACACACCTAATCAGCCCCAGCATTTT	CAILKGDTPNQPQHF
TRBV14	TRBJ1-1	-	-	TGTGCCAGCAGCCAAGGGGTAGGGACTGAAGCTTTCTTT	CASSQGVGTEAFF
TRBV18	TRBJ2-7	few	TRBD1	TGTGCCAGCTCATCTCGACAGGGTCGGGTCGAGCAGTACTTC	CASSSRQGRVEQYF
TRBV13	TRBJ2-7	-	TRBD1	TGTGCCAGCAGCTTTAGCTCCCGGGACAGGAAACCGGCGCAGTACTTC	CASSFSSRDRKPAQYF
TRBV14	TRBJ2-7	-	-	TGTGCCAGCAGCCAAGGCCGTTGGGGGGACCCCTACGAGCAGTACTTC	CASSQGRWGDPYEQYF
TRBV12-5	TRBJ1-2	-	TRBD1	TGTGCTAGTGGTTTGGGTCACAGGGGAGGTGGCTACACCTTC	CASGLGHRGGGYTF
TRBV6-4	TRBJ1-5	few	-	TGTGCCAGCAGCCTCGAAAGCAATCAGCCCCAGCATTTT	CASSLESNQPQHF
TRBV6-5	TRBJ1-3	-	-	TGTGCCAGCAGTTACCGGAGCTTTTCAGGAAACACCATATATTTT	CASSYRSFSGNTIYF
TRBV5-1	TRBJ1-1	once	-	TGCGCCAGCAGGTTCGGGACGGAGAATACTGAAGCTTTCTTT	CASRFGTENTEAFF
TRBV3-1/TRBV3-2	TRBJ2-5	-	TRBD2	TGTGCCAGCAGCCAACTAGCGGGAAGCCAAGAGACCCAGTACTTC	CASSQLAGSQETQYF
TRBV3-1/TRBV3-2	TRBJ1-3	-	-	TGTGCCAGCGGACAGTTCCCGGGGACCATATATTTT	CASGQFPGTIYF
TRBV6-5	TRBJ1-6	-	-	TGTGCCAGCAGGCACACGAGCTCCTATAATTCACCCCTCCACTTT	CASRHTSSYNSPLHF
TRBV27	TRBJ2-2	-	-	TGTGCCAGCACCGCGTGGACAGAAAACACCGGGGAGCTGTTTTTT	CASTAWTENTGELFF
TRBV6-1	TRBJ2-1	-	TRBD2	TGTGCCAGCAGTGTTCGGAGTAGCGGGGGCCACTCCTACAATGAGCAGTTCTTC	CASSVRSSGGHSYNEQFF
TRBV7-9	TRBJ2-7	-	-	TGTGCCAGCAGCTCCGGGCCTTACGAGCAGTACTTC	CASSSGPYEQYF
TRBV4-3	TRBJ1-2	-	-	TGCGCCAGCAGCCAAGATGGCCGGTCCAGATATGGCTACACCTTC	CASSQDGRSRYGYTF
TRBV30	TRBJ1-2	-	-	TGTGCCTGGAGTGTTTCCCAGGCCTCTGGCTACACCTTC	CAWSVSQASGYTF
TRBV28	TRBJ2-1	-	TRBD1	TGTGCCAGCAGTCAACCGGGACAGTTAAACAATGAGCAGTTCTTC	CASSQPGQLNNEQFF
TRBV24-1	TRBJ2-2	-	TRBD1	TGTGCCACCAGTGATTCCCGACAGGGACACACCGGGGAGCTGTTTTTT	CATSDSRQGHTGELFF
TRBV7-9	TRBJ2-5	-	-	TGTGCCAGCAGCGCCAGACGGGAGACCCAGTACTTC	CASSARRETQYF
TRBV9	TRBJ1-6	-	TRBD1	TGTGCCAGCAGCCCCGGGGGACAGGGGAGTTCACCCCTCCACTTT	CASSPGGQGSSPLHF
TRBV27	TRBJ1-5	-	-	TGTGCCAGCAGTTTACCCCAGTTGAGTGATAGCAATCAGCCCCAGCATTTT	CASSLPQLSDSNQPQHF
TRBV2	TRBJ2-5	-	TRBD2	TGTGCCACCACCCCCGCGGTGGCTAGCGGGGGGACGTACCAAGAGACCCAGTACTTC	CATTPAVASGGTYQETQYF
TRBV30	TRBJ1-2	-	-	TGTGCCTGGAGTAGCCACACAGGCATGTATGGCTACACCTTC	CAWSSHTGMYGYTF
TRBV7-8	TRBJ2-7	-	-	TGTGCCAGCAGCTTCCTTTCGGGGGACCTCTCCTACGAGCAGTACTTC	CASSFLSGDLSYEQYF
TRBV5-1	TRBJ2-6	-	-	TGCGCCAGCAGCTTGCAGGGGCAGGCTGGGGCCAACGTCCTGACTTTC	CASSLQGQAGANVLTF
TRBV6-5	TRBJ1-1	-	-	TGTGCCCAAACTTTAGGCACTGAAGCTTTCTTT	CAQTLGTEAFF
TRBV5-6	TRBJ2-7	few	-	TGTGCCAGCAGCTTTGTGGGGGGCGATTCCTACGAGCAGTACTTC	CASSFVGGDSYEQYF
TRBV4-3	TRBJ2-7	-	TRBD2	TGCGCCAGCAGCCAGGGGAGGGGAAATTGGTACGAGCAGTACTTC	CASSQGRGNWYEQYF